The 2 T cell receptor beta chains below come from one sample, sequenced in a study of blood T cell repertoires in COVID-19. Repertoires were generated with immunoSEQ multiplex PCR, while TCRdb's copy carries only in-frame clones and drops some. This sample has some 260,000 clones; over 80% occur once, and the top ten carry roughly 10%. The specimen sequenced was peripheral blood. The receptors originated from a woman aged 70-85 years with COVID-19, enrolled during active disease.

The chain has TRBV21-1 and TRBJ2-5; TRBD2, the table's D call, was not compared with the DNA. TRBV21-1 is annotated as a pseudogene. The CDR3 totals 11 residues. The CDR3 is CASSERKGEYF. Written as DNA, the CDR3 is TGTGCCAGCAGCGAAAGGAAGGGAGAGTACTTC.

This chain links TRBV27 with TRBJ1-2, with D maybe TRBD1 (5 bases). The germline V and J ends were trimmed by 3 bases and 0 bases, with 17 bases remaining between them. The CDR3 has 17 amino acids. Germline CDR1 MNHEY, CDR2 SMNVEV (reference sequence). This CDR3 is CASSFQPSGGTNYGYTF. CDR3 sequence (DNA): TGTGCCAGCAGTTTCCAACCCTCGGGGGGGACTAACTATGGCTACACCTTC.